Included here is one T cell receptor (beta chain) sequence, with context. The data originate from a study of blood T cell repertoires in COVID-19. Turning to the study itself: T cells, B-cell-depleted T cells, or PBMCs provided the cDNA or gDNA that served as material.

Original data processing: Reference gene primer amplification yielded estimated nucleated cell counts. Here immunoSEQ multiplex PCR was the method, and the copy in TCRdb shows in-frame clones only, minus some. For V, J and clone size, that table is used; D and trimming come from the DNA. The table shows about 66,000 clones, with around 88% occurring only once. Trimming took off 6 bases at V and 7 bases at J, with 16 bases between the two ends. This CDR3 is built from 14 residues. Germline assignment: CDR1 SGHRS and CDR2 YFSETQ. This TCR was recovered from a woman in her 70s with acute or convalescent COVID-19. Sequences were obtained from peripheral blood. The V call is TRBV5-1, the J call TRBJ2-2; D is possibly TRBD2 (5 bases). This CDR3 is CASNVARQVGELFF. The CDR3 DNA follows: TGCGCCAGCAATGTAGCGCGGCAAGTCGGGGAGCTGTTTTTT.